This TCR beta chain was recorded in a study of cytomegalovirus exposure and HLA in healthy donors (dated by TCRdb to 2017 to 2019). Notes on the research overall: In an earlier analysis of 587 of the donors, about 260 Gb of sequence data and roughly 100 million unique TCR beta sequences from roughly 190 million T cells were reported. Approximately 310 gigabases of sequencing data and about 92 million unique TCR sequences made up an early release that covered some 640 HLA-typed donors. Of the roughly 400 genotyped donors, 81% fell in the genetic ancestry cluster associated with self-reported Caucasian donors. The study aimed to test whether signatures of past pathogen exposure could be identified by cataloging public T cell receptors. The T cell repertoires of 666 subjects were profiled by immunosequencing and related to cytomegalovirus serostatus. Along with the approximately 700-subject first cohort, a separate validation cohort of more than 90 different subjects was used. High-throughput TCR immunosequencing, statistical association of individual TCRs with disease status, and machine learning were combined to predict cytomegalovirus infection status. A later analysis re-analyzed previously published TCR beta repertoires from several hundred donors and added high-resolution HLA genotyping to study TCR occurrence patterns. Rather than using new phenotypic data, the later analysis identified candidate immune exposures from TCR beta sequences and from how often those sequences occurred across donors. An earlier analysis of some 600 of the donors applied high-throughput TCR beta sequencing to assess whether each TCR beta V gene segment acted as functional or pseudogenic. Donor age, sex, ethnicity and CMV serostatus were collected together with the repertoire data. A later genetic analysis took genome-wide SNP genotypes for about 65% of the 666 donors and used that subset as a discovery cohort. Every discovery cohort repertoire had been produced on one sequencing platform. HLA typing included class I and class II loci at four-digit resolution. Typing coverage differed by locus: A, B, C, DRB1 and DQB1 were typed in roughly 620-630 donors, DQA1 in roughly 500, DPA1 in approximately 610, and DPB1 in 450 to 480. Several DR-DQ haplotypes were treated as single units for association and clustering because of strong linkage in the cohort. Across under 500 genotyped donors of the cohort, an average of approximately 240,000 unique TCR beta nucleotide sequences per donor were sequenced, and roughly 17% of those sequences were non-productive. Study-wide conclusions, independent of this receptor: A further reported finding was that TCR beta sequences accurately predicted the HLA-A and HLA-B alleles for most subjects in the first cohort. At a false discovery rate of 0.05, a later analysis linked 15,000 to 20,000 TCR beta sequences to specific HLA alleles. Most TCR sequences were observed very rarely across donors, whereas some public TCRs were present in many individuals. Because some donors lacked HLA typing at each locus, the association tests relied only on the typed subset. A group of highly shared sequence variants was considered likely to be a technical artifact of the sequencing pipeline. When HLA alleles, especially DR and DQ, strongly co-occurred, TCR associations were difficult to assign to individual alleles. In a later analysis, the rate of TCR association differed among HLA loci, with DRB1 alleles having the most associated TCRs and HLA-C alleles having the fewest. Compared with equally common non-associated chains, HLA-associated TCR beta chains in a later analysis were more clonally expanded and had lower generation probabilities. In vitro tests confirmed that three of the cytomegalovirus-associated TCR beta chains recognize cytomegalovirus antigens. A later analysis reported that several top co-occurrence clusters appeared linked to parvovirus B19, influenza, CMV and Epstein-Barr virus. Immune exposure information for the cohort was limited to CMV serostatus. Presence/absence analyses assumed roughly uniform sequencing depth across donors, an assumption that may not hold. Correlated functional status among segregating V segments might be attributable to linkage disequilibrium, but an unknown experimental factor could not be ruled out. The classifier was reported to diagnose cytomegalovirus status with high specificity and sensitivity in both the original and validation cohorts. In an earlier analysis of 587 of the donors, most TCR beta V segments were observed in productive rearrangements about 90% or about 30% of the time, broadly matching IMGT annotations. A later genetic analysis reported fewer N-insertions in productive TCRs among donors in an Asian-associated ancestry cluster than the roughly 700-donor mean. An association between a missense DCLRE1C variant and V-gene and J-gene trimming of TCR beta chains was found in a later genetic analysis and replicated in an independent cohort. In this cohort, only TCR beta chains were sequenced, and detectable features were limited by the absence of alpha or paired-chain data. The study listed 170 or so TCR beta chains as associated with cytomegalovirus. Because counts were too low, approximately 15 rarely observed V segments, including chromosome 9 orphons, were excluded from the earlier analysis of about 500 of the donors. According to a later analysis, most CMV-associated TCR beta chains appeared to be HLA-restricted, and the HLA associations seemed to be driven largely by CMV exposure. According to the authors, the approach could potentially be generalized to other disease states and immunological phenotypes.

A remark on this clone: There is no known antigen for this receptor. No base qualities exist here, and no much larger clone lies one base off it.

The cohort comprised hundreds of healthy bone marrow donors. Cohort members were all nominally healthy when sampled, although unrecorded immune exposures were likely present. The donor was CMV seronegative and belonged to the group of approximately 320 seronegative cohort members. Every donor gave a peripheral blood sample, and the peripheral blood mononuclear cells from that sample were used for TCR beta sequencing. The Qiagen DNeasy Blood Extraction Kit was used to extract genomic DNA from the blood cell samples. Library preparation was by the immunoSEQ multiplex PCR assay. A mixture of 60 forward primers for TCR Vbeta segments and 13 reverse primers for TCR Jbeta segments was used in the multiplex PCR. The CDR3 region of rearranged TCR beta genes was amplified from genomic DNA with a multiplex PCR assay. The amplified TCR beta libraries were sequenced on the Illumina HiSeq System as 87-base-pair reads. The authors' pipeline ran thus. A later analysis tallied 75 million to 95 million unique TCR beta chains across the 650 to 750 repertoires, and some 10 million of those chains were shared by two or more donors. Raw reads were error-corrected and collapsed into unique sequences by a nearest-neighbor algorithm in which closely related sequences were merged to remove PCR and sequencing errors. Alignment of CDR3 sequences to IMGT reference sequences was used to assign V, D and J gene segments. For a sequence to be retained, a match of at least six nucleotides to both a V gene segment and a J gene segment was required. A rearrangement counted as productive if the CDR3 had no stop codons and remained in frame with V and J, and every other rearrangement counted as non-productive. CDR3 was defined according to IMGT convention as the region running from the second conserved V-encoded cysteine to the conserved J-encoded phenylalanine. The earlier analysis of some 580 of the donors excluded any sequence lacking an unambiguous match to a single V gene segment. An earlier analysis of a few hundred of the donors called V segments functional above 56.7% productive rearrangements and segregating when the between-donor standard deviation exceeded 5%. A statistical classification framework was built to diagnose cytomegalovirus status from the catalog of TCR beta chain sequences. V and J gene assignment, in a later analysis, came from comparing TCR nucleotide sequences with IMGT/GENE-DB human TR gene sequences. A later analysis assigned CDR3 sequences and most-parsimonious VDJ recombination scenarios with the TCRdist pipeline. In a later analysis, each TCR beta chain was defined by its CDR3 amino acid sequence together with its V-gene family, and reads without a unique V-gene family were excluded. A later analysis removed 592 highly shared, low-generation-probability nucleotide sequences to deal with suspected cross-contamination and a sequencing artifact. In a later analysis, a clonal expansion index was calculated for each public chain from normalized within-repertoire ranks of inferred template counts. In a later analysis, generation probabilities were computed using a VDJ recombination model fitted to out-of-frame rearrangements, and the results were checked against IGoR. A later analysis scored TCR-TCR, TCR-HLA and TCR-CMV co-occurrence with hypergeometric tests, applying a repertoire-size bias correction to TCR pairs. A later analysis estimated false discovery rates by permuting HLA or CMV assignments 20 times. A later analysis grouped co-occurring TCRs with DBSCAN, adding TCRdist sequence similarity when clustering within HLA-allele-positive subsets. Co-occurrence clustering excluded repertoires with fewer than 30,000 or more than 120,000 public chains, plus five with anomalous nucleotide sharing. TCRdb mirrors the immuneACCESS table, restricted to in-frame sequences. Some clones are absent from its copies; in checked studies, under half trace to an unresolved V gene, and the reason for the others is unknown. The V and J calls and clone size come from that table; D and trimming were worked out from the DNA. The sample yields roughly 200,000 clones; roughly 85% were counted once. About 2.5% of the sample is taken by the ten largest.

The receptor was derived from a woman between 50 and 59 years old in good health and CMV-seronegative. Material for sequencing was PBMCs.

The CDR3 region reads CASSPGILSYEQYF. The bases read TGTGCCAGCAGCCCCGGGATCCTCTCCTACGAGCAGTACTTC. The sequence joins TRBV7-2 to TRBJ2-5; TRBD2 is a possible D gene, resting on 5 matching bases. TRBJ2-7 matches the DNA end more closely, so the J call is doubtful. According to the germline V gene, CDR1 reads SGHTA and CDR2 reads FQGNSA. The CDR3 spans 14 residues, from the cysteine through the phenylalanine. CDR3 DNA is the only sequence kept; it has 42 bases, read in frame from the first base.